This T cell receptor beta chain was obtained from a study of cytomegalovirus exposure and HLA in healthy donors (dated by TCRdb to the late 2010s). Notes on the research overall: An earlier analysis of about 560 of the donors reported under 300 Gb of sequence data and 100 million to 120 million unique TCR beta sequences obtained from roughly 180 million T cells. To predict cytomegalovirus infection status, the study brought together high-throughput TCR immunosequencing, statistical association of individual TCRs with disease status, and machine learning. Among roughly 370 genotyped donors of the cohort, an average of about 240,000 unique TCR beta nucleotide sequences were sequenced per donor, roughly 20% of them non-productive. Using immunosequencing, the study profiled T cell repertoires from about 620 subjects and related those repertoires to cytomegalovirus serostatus. Besides the first cohort of approximately 670 subjects, a separate validation cohort made up of 90 to 150 different subjects was used. The study was designed to test whether signatures of past pathogen exposure could be identified by cataloging public T cell receptors. An earlier analysis of 450 to 750 of the donors used high-throughput TCR beta sequencing to judge whether each TCR beta V gene segment behaved as functional or pseudogenic. Roughly 320 gigabases of sequencing data and around 80 million unique TCR sequences made up an early release that covered about 640 HLA-typed donors. A later analysis re-examined previously published TCR beta repertoires from more than 650 donors and added high-resolution HLA genotyping to investigate patterns of TCR occurrence. The later analysis used no new phenotypic data to find candidate immune exposures, relying instead on TCR beta sequences and their occurrence across donors. Every discovery cohort repertoire had been produced on one sequencing platform. Donor age, sex, ethnicity and CMV serostatus were collected together with the repertoire data. HLA typing included class I and class II loci at four-digit resolution. The genetic ancestry cluster associated with self-reported Caucasian donors included over 65% of the 300 to 450 genotyped donors. The number of donors typed differed by locus, with roughly 620-640 for A, B, C, DRB1 and DQB1, roughly 520 for DQA1, under 610 for DPA1, and under 490 for DPB1. A later genetic analysis used genome-wide SNP genotypes for about three fifths of the 666 donors, treating that subset as a discovery cohort. Several DR-DQ haplotypes were handled as single units for association and clustering, since linkage in the cohort was strong. Overall study results and their limits: Roughly uniform sequencing depth across donors was assumed in presence/absence analyses, although this assumption may not hold. The classifier was reported to diagnose cytomegalovirus status with high specificity and sensitivity in both the original cohort and the validation cohort. In a later analysis, the rate of TCR association differed among HLA loci, with DRB1 alleles having the most associated TCRs and HLA-C alleles having the fewest. Only TCR beta chains were sequenced in this cohort, and the absence of alpha or paired-chain data limited detectable features. Across donors, most TCR sequences were observed very rarely, whereas some public TCRs were present in many individuals. Broadly in line with IMGT annotations, most TCR beta V segments showed up in productive rearrangements about 90% or about 30% of the time in an earlier analysis of roughly 590 of the donors. According to a later analysis, parvovirus B19, influenza, CMV and Epstein-Barr virus appeared linked to several top co-occurrence clusters. Because counts were too low, roughly 17 rarely observed V segments, including chromosome 9 orphons, were left out of the earlier analysis of several hundred of the donors. A cluster of highly shared sequence variants was judged likely to be a technical artifact of the sequencing pipeline. Compared with the roughly 720-donor mean, donors in an Asian-associated ancestry cluster had fewer N-insertions in productive TCRs, according to a later genetic analysis. Specific HLA alleles were associated with 15,000 to 20,000 TCR beta sequences at a false discovery rate of 0.05 in a later analysis. In a later genetic analysis, a missense DCLRE1C variant was associated with V-gene and J-gene trimming of TCR beta chains, and the association was replicated in an independent cohort. A further reported finding was that TCR beta sequences accurately predicted the HLA-A and HLA-B alleles for most subjects in the first cohort. The only immune exposure information available for the cohort was CMV serostatus. A few of the identified cytomegalovirus-associated TCR beta chains were confirmed in vitro to be specific for cytomegalovirus antigens. Most CMV-associated TCR beta chains appeared to be HLA-restricted in a later analysis, and the HLA associations seemed to be driven largely by CMV exposure. The authors suggested that the approach could potentially be generalized to other disease states and immunological phenotypes. HLA typing was unavailable for some donors at each locus, so association tests used only the typed subset. In a later analysis, HLA-associated TCR beta chains were found to be more clonally expanded and to have lower generation probabilities than equally common non-associated chains. Linkage disequilibrium might explain the correlated functional status among segregating V segments, but an unknown experimental factor could not be ruled out. When HLA alleles, especially DR and DQ, strongly co-occurred, attributing TCR associations to individual alleles was difficult. A total of 164 TCR beta chains were listed by the study as associated with cytomegalovirus. Because the 87-base-pair reads could not distinguish some IMGT-functional V segments, including TRBV6-2 and TRBV6-3, those segments were excluded.

From its cysteine to its phenylalanine, the CDR3 spans 15 amino acids. Of the read, only the CDR3 DNA is kept; its 45 bases are in frame from base 1. For CDR1 and CDR2, the germline V gene lists MDHEN and SYDVKM. The germline V and J ends show losses of 5 bases and 7 bases respectively, and no gene match explains 10 bases of the junction. The library was obtained by the immunoSEQ multiplex PCR assay. For the multiplex PCR, a mixture combining 60 forward primers for TCR Vbeta segments and 13 reverse primers for TCR Jbeta segments was used. A multiplex PCR assay on genomic DNA amplified the CDR3 region of rearranged TCR beta genes. Amplified TCR beta libraries were sequenced as 87-base-pair reads on the Illumina HiSeq System. The source study handled its data this way. Across the 666 repertoires, a later analysis counted approximately 83 million unique TCR beta chains, around 10 million of which were shared by at least two donors. Raw reads were error-corrected and collapsed into unique sequences with a nearest-neighbor algorithm that merged closely related sequences to remove PCR and sequencing errors. V, D and J gene segments were assigned by aligning CDR3 sequences to IMGT reference sequences. For a sequence to be retained, at least a six-nucleotide match to both a V gene segment and a J gene segment was required. A rearrangement was called productive if the CDR3 had no stop codons and remained in frame with V and J, and every other rearrangement was called non-productive. Following IMGT convention, CDR3 was defined as the stretch from the second conserved V-encoded cysteine to the conserved J-encoded phenylalanine. The earlier analysis of fewer than 700 of the donors excluded sequences that lacked an unambiguous match to a single V gene segment. In an earlier analysis of 500 to 750 of the donors, V segments were called functional above 56.7% productive rearrangements and were called segregating when the between-donor standard deviation exceeded 5%. A statistical classification framework was built to diagnose cytomegalovirus status from the catalog of TCR beta chain sequences. A later analysis assigned V and J genes by comparing TCR nucleotide sequences with IMGT/GENE-DB human TR gene sequences. In a later analysis, CDR3 sequences and most-parsimonious VDJ recombination scenarios were assigned using the TCRdist pipeline. In a later analysis, each TCR beta chain was defined by its CDR3 amino acid sequence together with its V-gene family, and reads lacking a unique V-gene family were excluded. As a way to deal with suspected cross-contamination and a sequencing artifact, a later analysis dropped hundreds of nucleotide sequences that were highly shared and had low generation probability. In a later analysis, a clonal expansion index was calculated for each public chain from normalized within-repertoire ranks of inferred template counts. Generation probabilities in a later analysis came from a VDJ recombination model fitted to out-of-frame rearrangements, and those results were checked against IGoR. A later analysis scored TCR-TCR, TCR-HLA and TCR-CMV co-occurrence with hypergeometric tests, applying a repertoire-size bias correction to TCR pairs. To estimate false discovery rates, a later analysis permuted the HLA or CMV assignments 20 times. In a later analysis, co-occurring TCRs were grouped using DBSCAN, and TCRdist sequence similarity was added for clustering within HLA-allele-positive subsets. Co-occurrence clustering excluded repertoires with fewer than 30,000 or more than 120,000 public chains, plus five with anomalous nucleotide sharing. In TCRdb, the immuneACCESS table is reduced to in-frame sequences with V and J assigned. These tables do not hold every clone; where another copy was compared, an unresolved V gene accounts for under half, and the others remain unexplained. For V, J and clone size, that table is used; D and trimming come from the DNA. This sample comprises about 120,000 clones, over 65% of them detected only once. The top ten hold about 2.5% of the sample.

In total, 600 or so healthy bone marrow donors made up the cohort. Cohort members were all nominally healthy when sampled, although unrecorded immune exposures were likely present. The donor tested CMV seropositive and was one of the 289 seropositive cohort members. Every donor gave a peripheral blood sample, and the peripheral blood mononuclear cells from that sample were used for TCR beta sequencing. The Qiagen DNeasy Blood Extraction Kit was used to extract genomic DNA from the blood cell samples. Worth noting for this clone: Its specific antigen is unknown. Qualities for individual bases were not recorded, and no much larger clone is one base off.

The rearrangement combines TRBV28 with TRBJ2-7, and 11 junctional nucleotides match TRBD1. This sequence was found in a woman aged 35 to 49 in good health and CMV-seropositive. The sample comprised PBMCs. The CDR3 protein sequence reads: CASSPPDRGPYEQYF. The DNA sequence is TGTGCCAGCAGTCCCCCGGACAGGGGGCCGTATGAGCAGTACTTC.